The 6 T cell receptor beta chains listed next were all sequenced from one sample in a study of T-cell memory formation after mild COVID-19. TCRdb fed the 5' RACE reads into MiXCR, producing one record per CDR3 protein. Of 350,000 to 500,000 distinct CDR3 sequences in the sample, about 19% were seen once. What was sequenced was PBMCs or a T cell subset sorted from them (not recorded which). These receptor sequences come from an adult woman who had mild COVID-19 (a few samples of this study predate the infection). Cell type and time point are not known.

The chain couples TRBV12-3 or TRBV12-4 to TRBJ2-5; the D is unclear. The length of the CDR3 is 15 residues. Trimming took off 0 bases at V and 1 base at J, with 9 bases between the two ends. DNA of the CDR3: TGTGCCAGCAGTTTAGCTCCATTGTCCCAAGAGACCCAGTACTTC. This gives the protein CASSLAPLSQETQYF.

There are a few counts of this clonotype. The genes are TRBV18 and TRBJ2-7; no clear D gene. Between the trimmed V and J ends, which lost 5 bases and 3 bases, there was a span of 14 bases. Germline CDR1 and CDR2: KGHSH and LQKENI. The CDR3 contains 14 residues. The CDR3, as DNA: TGTGCCAGCTCATCAAGTCGGATGATCTACGAGCAGTACTTC. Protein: CASSSSRMIYEQYF.

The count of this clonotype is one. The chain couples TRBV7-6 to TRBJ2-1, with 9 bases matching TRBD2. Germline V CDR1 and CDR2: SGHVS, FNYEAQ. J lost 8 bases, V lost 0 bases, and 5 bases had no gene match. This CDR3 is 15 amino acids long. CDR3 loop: CASSLALAGAHEQFF. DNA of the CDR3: TGTGCCAGCAGCTTAGCATTAGCGGGAGCCCATGAGCAGTTCTTC.

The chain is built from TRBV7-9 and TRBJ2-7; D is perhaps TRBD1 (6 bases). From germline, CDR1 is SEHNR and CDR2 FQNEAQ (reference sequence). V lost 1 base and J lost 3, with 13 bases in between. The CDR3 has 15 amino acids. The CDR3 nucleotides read TGTGCCAGCAGCTTAGTTAGTAACAGGGACTACGAGCAGTACTTC. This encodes CASSLVSNRDYEQYF.

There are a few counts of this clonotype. CDR3 in DNA: TGTGCCAGCAGTTACTCGCCAGGGGGGTCCTACAATGAGCAGTTCTTC. Translating gives CASSYSPGGSYNEQFF. The rearrangement links TRBV6-2 or TRBV6-3 to TRBJ2-1, with D possibly TRBD1 on 7 matching bases. The germline V and J ends were trimmed by 0 bases and 1 base, with 10 bases remaining between them. CDR1 and CDR2 (germline): MNHEY, SVGEGT. The CDR3 is 16 residues long.

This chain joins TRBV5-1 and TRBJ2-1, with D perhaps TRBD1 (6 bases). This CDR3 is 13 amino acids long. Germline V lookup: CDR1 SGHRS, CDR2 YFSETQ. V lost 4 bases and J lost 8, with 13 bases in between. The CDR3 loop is CASSTGHGDEQFF. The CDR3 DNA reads TGCGCCAGCAGCACAGGGCATGGGGATGAGCAGTTCTTC.